Shown below are 19 T cell receptor beta chains from a single sample sequenced in a study of blood T cell repertoires in COVID-19. Method: immunoSEQ multiplex PCR; TCRdb's copy keeps in-frame clones and lacks some. The sample consists of 390,000 or so clones, around 87% of them appearing once. Sequenced material: PBMCs or T cells enriched from blood (not recorded which). The receptors originated from a woman aged 45-59 years who had recovered from COVID-19.

This chain joins TRBV6-5 and TRBJ1-2, with 8 bases matching TRBD1. The V gene end was trimmed by 6 bases and the J gene end by 8 bases; junction bases not matched to a gene: 8. This CDR3 region has 13 residues. CDR1 and CDR2 from the germline V gene are MNHEY and SVGAGI. The CDR3 DNA reads as TGTGCCAGCAGCCTGGACAGGGACGGGGGCTACACCTTC. This gives the protein CASSLDRDGGYTF.

The rearrangement links TRBV27 to TRBJ1-3, with D tentatively TRBD1 (5 bases). The CDR3 spans 13 residues. CDR1 and CDR2 from the germline V gene are MNHEY and SMNVEV (reference sequence). The germline V and J ends were trimmed by 5 bases and 4 bases, with 9 bases remaining between them. The CDR3 loop is CASSPRGGNTIYF. The CDR3 DNA follows: TGTGCCAGCAGTCCGCGGGGGGGAAACACCATATATTTT.

The V call is TRBV19, the J call TRBJ2-7, with D perhaps TRBD2 (5 bases). Trimming cost V 2 bases and J 4 bases, with 12 bases left between them. CDR1 is LNHDA, CDR2 SQIVND, per germline (reference sequence). CDR3 length equals 14 residues. This CDR3 is CASSITSEGYEQYF. The CDR3 region has the DNA TGTGCCAGTAGTATAACCTCTGAGGGATACGAGCAGTACTTC. The entire variable domain, with the rest obtained from reference TRBV19 and TRBJ2-7, is as follows: DGGITQSPKYLFRKEGQNVTLSCEQNLNHDAMYWYRQDPGQGLRLIYYSQIVNDFQKGDIAEGYSVSREKKESFPLTVTSAQKNPTAFYLCASSITSEGYEQYFGPGTRLTVT.

The chain joins TRBV28 to TRBJ1-5; D unclear. Per germline, CDR1 MDHEN and CDR2 SYDVKM. The V gene lost 8 bases and the J gene lost 0 bases, with 11 bases spanning the gap. This CDR3 spans 14 amino acids. The CDR3 sequence is CASLLTRSNQPQHF. As DNA, the CDR3 is TGTGCCAGCCTCTTAACACGTAGCAATCAGCCCCAGCATTTT.

The V and J genes are TRBV2 and TRBJ2-7, with 7 positions matching TRBD1. This CDR3 comprises 14 residues. Trimming cost V 1 base and J 5 bases; bases outside gene matches: 5. Germline CDR1 is SNHLY and CDR2 is FYNNEI. The CDR3 protein is CASSEGRGLNEQYF. In nucleotides, the CDR3 is TGTGCCAGCAGTGAAGGCAGGGGGTTAAACGAGCAGTACTTC.

This chain uses TRBV6-6 with TRBJ1-1; D is unclear. Trimming removed 8 bases at V and 0 bases at J, with 10 bases between. The germline V gene encodes CDR1 MNHNY and CDR2 SVGAGI (reference sequence). This CDR3 spans 13 amino acids. This CDR3 is CASLERMNTEAFF. The CDR3 DNA is TGTGCCAGCCTAGAGCGTATGAACACTGAAGCTTTCTTT.

V and J are TRBV28 and TRBJ1-5; 8 bases agree with TRBD1. Germline values: CDR1 MDHEN, CDR2 SYDVKM. The CDR3 runs to 16 residues. J gave up 2 bases and V 7 bases, and 10 bases lay outside the gene matches. The CDR3 DNA is TGTGCCAGCAAAACACGGGACAGGCGGGGCAATCAGCCCCAGCATTTT. Amino acid sequence: CASKTRDRRGNQPQHF.

V gene TRBV2 combines with J gene TRBJ2-1; TRBD2 matches at 10 bases. V was clipped by 6 bases and J by 4 bases; unmatched bases: 9. The CDR3 totals 16 residues. Germline V gives CDR1 SNHLY, CDR2 FYNNEI. The CDR3 DNA reads TGTGCCAGCAGAGAAAACGGACTAGCGGATTACAATGAGCAGTTCTTC. This translates into CASRENGLADYNEQFF.

This clone was observed a single time. The chain employs TRBV30 and TRBJ1-3, with a weak D call TRBD1 (6 bases). V dropped 7 bases and J dropped 1 base, with 8 bases sitting between them. Looked up from germline, CDR1 is GTSNPN and CDR2 is SVGIG (reference sequence). This CDR3 has 12 amino acids. The CDR3 DNA follows: TGTGCCTACAGGGATTCTGGAAACACCATATATTTT. Translation: CAYRDSGNTIYF.

V and J are TRBV28 and TRBJ1-1; 7 bases align to TRBD1. The CDR3 loop spans 17 amino acids. Germline lookup yields CDR1 MDHEN and CDR2 SYDVKM. Trimming cost V 3 bases and J 0 bases; bases outside gene matches: 10. Here the CDR3 DNA reads TGTGCCAGCAGTTTCTTTGGCAGGGGGAGTATGAACACTGAAGCTTTCTTT. The encoded protein is CASSFFGRGSMNTEAFF.

V is TRBV5-8 and J is TRBJ2-2; the D gene is possibly TRBD2 (6 bases). The CDR3 runs 15 residues. V was clipped by 0 bases and J by 6 bases, with 12 bases between them. The germline CDR1 and CDR2 sequences are SGHTS and YDEGEE. The CDR3 protein is CASSLELSGAGELFF. CDR3 coding DNA: TGTGCCAGCAGCTTGGAGCTTTCGGGGGCCGGGGAGCTGTTTTTT.

The rearrangement links TRBV18 to TRBJ2-5; 7 bases map to TRBD1. V lost 3 bases and J lost 4; bases outside the gene matches: 8. The CDR3 contains 15 residues. Looked up from germline, CDR1 is KGHSH and CDR2 is LQKENI. The CDR3 DNA is TGTGCCAGCTCACCCCGGCAGGGGGTAGGAGAGACCCAGTACTTC. Residues: CASSPRQGVGETQYF.

The chain is built from TRBV7-9 and TRBJ2-5, with 13 positions matching TRBD2. V lost 4 bases and J lost 5; bases outside the gene matches: 7. Germline CDR1 and CDR2: SEHNR and FQNEAQ (reference sequence). The CDR3 consists of 16 residues. The CDR3 DNA is TGTGCCAGCAGCTCAACTAGCGGGGGGGCCAAGGAGACCCAGTACTTC. Its translation: CASSSTSGGAKETQYF.

This chain joins TRBV18 and TRBJ2-5, with TRBD2 identical over 7 bases. With 3 bases clipped from V and 5 bases from J, the junction kept 15 bases outside the gene matches. The CDR3 has 17 amino acids. Per the germline V gene, CDR1 is KGHSH and CDR2 is LQKENI. In nucleotides, the CDR3 is TGTGCCAGCTCACCGAGTTATCAGCGGGGCACCCAGGAGACCCAGTACTTC. Protein: CASSPSYQRGTQETQYF.

The chain carries TRBV19 and TRBJ1-2; TRBD1 matches at 7 bases. This CDR3 spans 11 amino acids. Germline CDR1 is LNHDA and CDR2 is SQIVND (reference sequence). J was trimmed by 5 bases and V by 10 bases; bases with no gene match: 4. CDR3 nucleotides: TGTGCCATTTCACAGGGGTATGGCTACACCTTC. Translating it yields CAISQGYGYTF.

This rearrangement joins TRBV7-6 to TRBJ2-5; 10 positions agree with TRBD2. The CDR3 consists of 15 residues. Germline CDR1 reads SGHVS; CDR2 reads FNYEAQ. Trimming removed 5 bases from V and 4 bases from J; junction bases left unmatched: 7. The CDR3 region is CASSKLAGWGETQYF. DNA of the CDR3: TGTGCCAGCAGCAAACTAGCGGGATGGGGAGAGACCCAGTACTTC. Combining the CDR3 with reference TRBV7-6 and TRBJ2-5 gives the whole variable domain GAGVSQSPRYKVTKRGQDVALRCDPISGHVSLYWYRQALGQGPEFLTYFNYEAQQDKSGLPNDRFSAERPEGSISTLTIQRTEQRDSAMYRCASSKLAGWGETQYFGPGTRLLVL.

The V gene is TRBV4-1, the J gene TRBJ2-1, with a tentative D call TRBD1 (6 bases). This CDR3 spans 15 amino acids. Germline V gene sequence: CDR1 MGHRA, CDR2 YSYEKL. V was shortened by 0 bases and J by 4 bases, with 10 bases between the two germline ends. CDR3 nucleotide sequence: TGCGCCAGCAGCCAAGAAGGGCAGGGGTACAATGAGCAGTTCTTC. This gives the protein CASSQEGQGYNEQFF.

V and J are TRBV14 and TRBJ1-4, with D perhaps matching TRBD1 (5 bases). The CDR3 loop spans 16 amino acids. V shed 2 bases and J shed 2 bases, with 12 bases lying between them. Germline CDR1 and CDR2: SGHDN and FVKESK. The CDR3 here is CASSQFTGRTNEKLFF. In DNA form, the CDR3 reads TGTGCCAGCAGCCAATTTACAGGTCGCACTAATGAAAAACTGTTTTTT.

The genes are TRBV12-3 or TRBV12-4 and TRBJ1-1, with D possibly being TRBD1 (6 bases). The germline V and J ends were trimmed by 6 bases and 11 bases, with 19 bases remaining between them. This CDR3 has 13 residues. CDR3 residues: CASRTGPMDAAFF. The CDR3, as DNA: TGTGCCAGCAGGACAGGACCCATGGATGCGGCTTTCTTT.